This is a list of T cell receptor beta chains from one sample in a study of Graves' ophthalmopathy and Graves' hyperthyroidism. TCRdb called the multiplex PCR reads again in MiXCR, with one record for every CDR3 protein. The sample has approximately 150,000 distinct CDR3 sequences, 30% to 45% seen once; the top ten hold roughly 8.9%. The sequenced material came from peripheral blood. All receptors derive from a man under 40 with Graves' ophthalmopathy. Each CDR3 is given with its conserved first and last residue. The D gene is left open where the match is weak. Where a row states a size, it is once, few, many or the class of an expanded clone; other rows omit it.

CDR3 protein	CDR3 DNA	clone size	D gene	V gene	CDR3 length	J gene
CASSLGGQGSQYF	TGTGCCAGCAGCTTAGGGGGACAGGGAAGCCAGTACTTC	-	TRBD1	TRBV7-2	13	TRBJ2-5
CASSLGTLPQVNTEAFF	TGTGCCAGCAGCTTAGGAACCCTCCCCCAGGTGAACACTGAAGCTTTCTTT	once	-	TRBV7-8	17	TRBJ1-1
CSVTLGQIPNYEQYF	TGCAGCGTGACCCTCGGGCAAATCCCTAACTACGAGCAGTACTTC	many	-	TRBV29-1	15	TRBJ2-7
CASSGGGSGNQPQHF	TGTGCCAGCAGTGGCGGGGGGTCGGGCAATCAGCCCCAGCATTTT	many	-	TRBV6-2/TRBV6-3	15	TRBJ1-5
CASSLYGTGLYEQYF	TGTGCCAGCAGCTTATACGGGACAGGGCTCTACGAGCAGTACTTC	-	TRBD1	TRBV11-2	15	TRBJ2-7
CASSWTSGRARGETQYF	TGTGCCAGCAGTTGGACTAGCGGGAGGGCGAGGGGGGAGACCCAGTACTTC	-	TRBD2	TRBV6-2/TRBV6-3	17	TRBJ2-5
CASSLRQESYGYTF	TGTGCCAGCAGTCTTCGACAGGAAAGCTATGGCTACACCTTC	many	-	TRBV6-2/TRBV6-3	14	TRBJ1-2
CASSLGRDTNSPLHF	TGTGCCAGCAGTTTGGGTAGGGACACTAATTCACCCCTCCACTTT	many	-	TRBV27	15	TRBJ1-6
CASSRDGLYGYTF	TGTGCCAGCAGTCGGGACGGTCTCTATGGCTACACCTTC	-	-	TRBV12-3/TRBV12-4	13	TRBJ1-2
CASSAPSRGQYEQYF	TGTGCCAGCAGCGCCCCGAGCAGGGGGCAATACGAGCAGTACTTC	many	TRBD1	TRBV7-9	15	TRBJ2-7
CASSSGTYDGYTF	TGTGCCAGCAGTTCAGGGACATACGATGGCTACACCTTC	-	-	TRBV12-3/TRBV12-4	13	TRBJ1-2
CASSYSGRETQYF	TGTGCCAGCAGTTACTCGGGAAGGGAGACCCAGTACTTC	many	-	TRBV6-5	13	TRBJ2-5
CASSPTGDRGNYGYTF	TGCGCCAGCAGCCCAACTGGGGACAGGGGTAACTATGGCTACACCTTC	-	TRBD1	TRBV4-3	16	TRBJ1-2
CASSREGRGLETQYF	TGTGCCAGTAGCAGGGAGGGCAGGGGGTTGGAGACCCAGTACTTC	many	-	TRBV19	15	TRBJ2-5
CASSLLQGAEGGYTF	TGTGCCAGCAGTCTACTACAGGGGGCCGAAGGAGGCTACACCTTC	-	TRBD1	TRBV12-3/TRBV12-4	15	TRBJ1-2
CASSLLSSQETQYF	TGTGCCAGCAGTTTACTGTCCAGCCAGGAGACCCAGTACTTC	many	-	TRBV28	14	TRBJ2-5
CASSYSGQPQHF	TGTGCCAGCAGTTACTCCGGGCAGCCCCAGCATTTT	many	-	TRBV6-2/TRBV6-3	12	TRBJ1-5
CASRCRPPGLATAGAYEQYF	TGTGCCAGCAGATGCCGCCCCCCGGGACTAGCGACGGCAGGGGCCTACGAGCAGTACTTC	many	TRBD2	TRBV6-5	20	TRBJ2-7
CASSSTAGGPGELFF	TGTGCCAGCAGTAGTACAGCGGGAGGACCCGGGGAGCTGTTTTTT	-	TRBD2	TRBV6-1	15	TRBJ2-2
CASSFQRDLYEQYF	TGTGCCAGCAGTTTCCAGCGGGACCTCTACGAGCAGTACTTC	-	TRBD2	TRBV6-2/TRBV6-3	14	TRBJ2-7
CASSFDTDSSYNSPLHF	TGTGCCAGCAGCTTCGATACCGATAGCTCCTATAATTCACCCCTCCACTTT	many	-	TRBV9	17	TRBJ1-6
CATSREAVNSPLHF	TGTGCCACCAGCAGAGAGGCGGTCAATTCACCCCTCCACTTT	-	-	TRBV15	14	TRBJ1-6
CATSRSTTGTGYGYTF	TGTGCCACCAGCAGATCTACCACGGGGACAGGATATGGCTACACCTTC	many	TRBD1	TRBV15	16	TRBJ1-2
CATSGLAGSQETQYF	TGTGCCACCAGCGGACTAGCGGGGAGCCAAGAGACCCAGTACTTC	many	TRBD2	TRBV24-1	15	TRBJ2-5
CASSLPTPGGGQPQHF	TGTGCCAGCAGTTTACCGACTCCAGGAGGGGGTCAGCCCCAGCATTTT	many	-	TRBV28	16	TRBJ1-5
CASTPLGGGEQYF	TGTGCCAGCACCCCCCTGGGGGGGGGCGAGCAGTACTTC	-	TRBD2	TRBV12-3/TRBV12-4	13	TRBJ2-7
CASSGEDRKGQPQHF	TGTGCCAGCAGTGGAGAGGACAGAAAGGGTCAGCCCCAGCATTTT	many	-	TRBV12-3/TRBV12-4	15	TRBJ1-5
CASGQRYEQYF	TGTGCCTCAGGACAGCGGTACGAGCAGTACTTC	-	-	TRBV30	11	TRBJ2-7
CASSSVSGGNTEAFF	TGTGCCAGCAGCTCCGTATCGGGGGGGAACACTGAAGCTTTCTTT	many	-	TRBV7-9	15	TRBJ1-1
CSVEDGSYEQYF	TGCAGCGTTGAGGACGGTTCCTACGAGCAGTACTTC	many	-	TRBV29-1	12	TRBJ2-7
CSPRTPRDPGELFF	TGCAGTCCCAGGACCCCTAGAGACCCCGGGGAGCTGTTTTTT	-	-	TRBV20-1	14	TRBJ2-2
CASSGGAGHGQETQYF	TGTGCCAGCAGCGGGGGTGCGGGACATGGCCAAGAGACCCAGTACTTC	many	-	TRBV7-9	16	TRBJ2-5
CASRGTGFPYEQYF	TGTGCCAGCAGGGGGACAGGCTTTCCCTACGAGCAGTACTTC	-	TRBD1	TRBV12-3/TRBV12-4	14	TRBJ2-7
CASSLYRQLRNSPLHF	TGTGCCAGCAGTTTATATAGACAGTTGAGAAATTCACCCCTCCACTTT	-	-	TRBV28	16	TRBJ1-6
CASSLTSTGDYEQYF	TGTGCCAGCAGCTTAACTTCGACAGGCGACTACGAGCAGTACTTC	-	-	TRBV7-2	15	TRBJ2-7